The clone carrying this TCR beta chain was found once. Authors' data handling: Amplified reference gene primers provided the basis for estimating nucleated cell counts. The repertoire was sequenced with immunoSEQ multiplex PCR; TCRdb's copy has only in-frame clones and lacks some. The V and J calls and clone size are taken from that table; D and trimming were inferred from the DNA. The sample holds roughly 330,000 clones, more than 70% seen once. Participants were placed into cohorts based on the clinical history they reported. Symptom resolution, clearance, or two negative PCRs marked the recovered donors of Cohort 3. This specimen belongs to a study of blood T cell repertoires in COVID-19. In the study overall: The study drew acute and convalescent COVID-19 samples from the United States, Italy and Spain.

Trimming cost V 1 base and J 9 bases, with 19 bases left between them. Germline CDR1 is SNHLY and CDR2 is FYNNEI. This CDR3 is 17 amino acids long. This TCR came from a woman in her 30s who had recovered from COVID-19. The chain couples TRBV2 to TRBJ1-6; D gene uncertain. Material for sequencing was PBMCs or T cells enriched from blood (not recorded which). The CDR3 sequence is CASSEESGPGGSSPLHF. In DNA, the CDR3 is TGTGCCAGCAGTGAAGAGAGCGGTCCGGGAGGGAGTTCACCCCTCCACTTT.